Listed below are T cell receptor beta chains from one sample, sequenced in a study of blood T cell repertoires in COVID-19. The table came from immunoSEQ multiplex PCR; TCRdb's copy has only in-frame clones and leaves some out. In the table there are around 200,000 clones, about nine tenths of which are singletons. The sequenced material came from peripheral blood. These receptors were taken from a man in his 70s with active or convalescent COVID-19. Both conserved end residues are part of each CDR3. D genes are given only for firm matches. Rows may omit the clone size; those that give it use once, few, many or a size class.

>TRBJ1-5|TRBV30|.|.|14
TGTGCCTGGAGCCCGGGGAGGGTGGGTCAGCCCCAGCATTTT
CAWSPGRVGQPQHF
>TRBJ1-5|TRBV6-6|.|.|13
TGTGCCAGCAGTTACCTAGGGAGTCAGCCCCAGCATTTT
CASSYLGSQPQHF
>TRBJ1-2|TRBV5-1|TRBD1|.|16
TGCGCCAGCAGCCGCACCGGGACAGGGGAAAACTATGGCTACACCTTC
CASSRTGTGENYGYTF
>TRBJ2-1|TRBV4-3|TRBD2|.|17
TGCGCCAGCAGCCACGGGGTGGGGCGGGGGGCCTACAATGAGCAGTTCTTC
CASSHGVGRGAYNEQFF
>TRBJ2-7|TRBV28|TRBD1|few|14
TGTGCCAGCAGTTTTGGGGACAGGCTGGGCGAGCAGTACTTC
CASSFGDRLGEQYF
>TRBJ1-1|TRBV6-5|TRBD1|.|14
TGTGCCAGCAGTCAGAGGACAGGGAGGACTGAAGCTTTCTTT
CASSQRTGRTEAFF
>TRBJ1-2|TRBV7-2|.|.|14
TGTGCCAGCAGCCTTGAGCGGGGGGGCTATGGCTACACCTTC
CASSLERGGYGYTF
>TRBJ1-1|TRBV11-1|TRBD1|.|14
TGTGCCAGCAGCGGCCTAGGGGGCAACACTGAAGCTTTCTTT
CASSGLGGNTEAFF
>TRBJ2-3|TRBV19|.|.|14
TGTGCCAGTAGTTACGATCAGGGCACAGATACGCAGTATTTT
CASSYDQGTDTQYF
>TRBJ1-1|TRBV19|.|.|15
TGTGCCAGTAGTGAGGGGGGGGCCGGGAACACTGAAGCTTTCTTT
CASSEGGAGNTEAFF
>TRBJ1-1|TRBV9|TRBD1|.|13
TGTGCCAGCAGCGTTCAGGGGGAGGATGAAGCTTTCTTT
CASSVQGEDEAFF
>TRBJ1-4|TRBV6-6|.|.|13
TGTGCCAGCAGTTGGCGGGAAGTCGAAAAACTGTTTTTT
CASSWREVEKLFF
>TRBJ2-3|TRBV11-2|.|once|12
TGTGCCAGCAGCTTAGAGACAGGAACGCAGTATTTT
CASSLETGTQYF
>TRBJ1-1|TRBV6-5|.|few|12
TGTGCCAGCAGTCGAACAGGGACTGAAGCTTTCTTT
CASSRTGTEAFF
>TRBJ2-1|TRBV5-1|TRBD2|.|15
TGCGCCAGCAGCCCCACCGGACCGGGAGGGAATGAGCAGTTCTTC
CASSPTGPGGNEQFF
>TRBJ2-1|TRBV29-1|.|few|13
TGCAGCTTCGCAGGGTCCCTCTACAATGAGCAGTTCTTC
CSFAGSLYNEQFF
>TRBJ1-2|TRBV5-1|.|.|14
TGCGCCAGCAGAGACAGACTGTTTAACTATGGCTACACCTTC
CASRDRLFNYGYTF
>TRBJ2-7|TRBV4-3|.|once|16
TGCGCCAGCAGCCAAGAGTGGGAGCTATCCCCCTACGAGCAGTACTTC
CASSQEWELSPYEQYF
>TRBJ1-1|TRBV11-2|.|once|14
TGTGCCAGCAGCTCCCTGATAGAGGGGGCTGAAGCTTTCTTT
CASSSLIEGAEAFF
>TRBJ1-2|TRBV30|.|.|12
TGTGCCTGGAGTGACGTCAGCTATGGCTACACCTTC
CAWSDVSYGYTF
>TRBJ1-5|TRBV9|TRBD1|.|14
TGTGCCAGCAGTCCGGGACAGGCCAATCAGCCCCAGCATTTT
CASSPGQANQPQHF
>TRBJ1-5|TRBV6-1|.|.|14
TGTGCCAGCAGTGAAAGAGGCGGCAATCAGCCCCAGCATTTT
CASSERGGNQPQHF
>TRBJ1-1|TRBV7-9|TRBD1|.|14
TGTGCCAGCAGGCCCACAGGGGGCAGGACTGAAGCTTTCTTT
CASRPTGGRTEAFF
>TRBJ1-2|TRBV12-3/TRBV12-4|TRBD1|.|13
TGTGCCAGCAGCCTTCTAGGACAGGGGGGCTACACCTTC
CASSLLGQGGYTF
>TRBJ2-6|TRBV7-2|.|.|15
TGTGCCAGCAGCCGCACAGGGACTGGGGCCAACGTCCTGACTTTC
CASSRTGTGANVLTF
>TRBJ2-1|TRBV5-8|TRBD1|.|16
TGTGCCAGCAGCTTGATAGGGACAGGGGGCTACAATGAGCAGTTCTTC
CASSLIGTGGYNEQFF
>TRBJ2-6|TRBV6-1|.|.|20
TGTGCCAGCAGTGAGTTTTTGACAGATTTACCCCGATCTGGGGCCAACGTCCTGACTTTC
CASSEFLTDLPRSGANVLTF
>TRBJ1-6|TRBV7-2|.|.|16
TGTGCCAGCAGCTTAGGTACGGGGAGGACGAGTTCACCCCTCCACTTT
CASSLGTGRTSSPLHF
>TRBJ1-1|TRBV28|.|.|16
TGTGCCAGCAGTTTAGGGGCAGGGCGAATGAACACTGAAGCTTTCTTT
CASSLGAGRMNTEAFF
>TRBJ1-5|TRBV28|TRBD1|.|13
TGTGCCAGCAGGTCACAGGGGAATCAGCCCCAGCATTTT
CASRSQGNQPQHF
>TRBJ1-2|TRBV3-1/TRBV3-2|TRBD1|once|13
TGTGCCAGCAGCCATAGGGGGCCGGAAGGCTACACCTTC
CASSHRGPEGYTF
>TRBJ2-1|TRBV9|.|.|18
TGTGCCAGCAGCGTAGACCTCGTGTTAGCGGAATCCTACAATGAGCAGTTCTTC
CASSVDLVLAESYNEQFF